These T cell receptor beta chains were read from a single sample in a study of blood T cell repertoires in COVID-19. Repertoires were generated with immunoSEQ multiplex PCR, while TCRdb's copy carries only in-frame clones and drops some. The sample carries approximately 250,000 clones, about 80% recorded once. Sequencing was carried out using peripheral blood. These receptors were obtained from a woman in her fifties or sixties with acute or convalescent COVID-19. CDR3s include the opening cysteine and the closing phenylalanine or tryptophan. The D gene is left open where the match is weak. Clone size, where shown, is once, few, many, or a class for clones that have expanded.

.,TRBD2,TRBV4-3,TRBJ2-3,CASSFRRGETQYF,TGCGCCAGCAGCTTCCGACGGGGGGAAACGCAGTATTTT
.,TRBD1,TRBV3-1/TRBV3-2,TRBJ1-2,CASSQGDRESIHGYTF,TGTGCCAGCAGCCAGGGGGACAGGGAGTCAATCCATGGCTACACCTTC
.,TRBD1,TRBV5-1,TRBJ2-7,CASSLDRGKQYF,TGCGCCAGCAGCTTGGACAGGGGTAAGCAGTACTTC
.,.,TRBV6-6,TRBJ2-1,CASSRQVNEQFF,TGTGCCAGCAGCCGACAGGTCAATGAGCAGTTCTTC
.,.,TRBV7-3,TRBJ2-5,CASSLSGSQETQYF,TGTGCCAGCAGCTTAAGCGGCTCCCAAGAGACCCAGTACTTC
.,.,TRBV1,TRBJ2-7,CTSSQERVSYEQYF,TGCACCAGCAGCCAAGAACGGGTCTCCTACGAGCAGTACTTC
few,TRBD1,TRBV5-1,TRBJ2-5,CASSLTVRGRLQETQYF,TGCGCCAGCAGCTTGACGGTCAGGGGGCGACTCCAAGAGACCCAGTACTTC
.,.,TRBV30,TRBJ1-1,CAWSEGVDTEAFF,TGTGCCTGGAGTGAAGGGGTCGACACTGAAGCTTTCTTT
.,.,TRBV5-1,TRBJ1-1,CASSGSGVTDTEAFF,TGCGCCAGCTCGGGGTCCGGGGTGACGGACACTGAAGCTTTCTTT
.,.,TRBV11-2,TRBJ2-2,CASSFGEANTGELFF,TGTGCCAGCAGCTTCGGAGAAGCGAACACCGGGGAGCTGTTTTTT
.,.,TRBV15,TRBJ2-3,CATSPEDNGPDTQYF,TGTGCCACCAGCCCCGAGGACAACGGCCCAGATACGCAGTATTTT
.,.,TRBV3-1/TRBV3-2,TRBJ2-2,CASSQVREWDTGELFF,TGTGCCAGCAGCCAAGTAAGGGAGTGGGACACCGGGGAGCTGTTTTTT
.,TRBD1,TRBV6-5,TRBJ1-6,CASAGQGASPLHF,TGTGCCAGTGCGGGACAGGGGGCTTCACCCCTCCACTTT
.,.,TRBV12-3/TRBV12-4,TRBJ2-1,CASSLAGYEQFF,TGTGCCAGCAGTTTAGCCGGGTATGAGCAGTTCTTC
.,TRBD1,TRBV28,TRBJ2-5,CASSRTGAQETQYF,TGTGCCAGCAGCCGGACAGGGGCGCAAGAGACCCAGTACTTC
.,TRBD1,TRBV30,TRBJ1-1,CAWSRQGGTEAFF,TGTGCCTGGAGCCGACAGGGTGGCACTGAAGCTTTCTTT
few,TRBD1,TRBV6-6,TRBJ2-5,CASSSADREREETQYF,TGTGCCAGCAGTTCCGCCGACAGGGAGAGGGAGGAGACCCAGTACTTC
.,TRBD1,TRBV7-2,TRBJ2-7,CASNLGQGPYEQYF,TGTGCCAGCAACCTGGGACAGGGTCCCTACGAGCAGTACTTC
.,.,TRBV7-9,TRBJ2-3,CASSLPEAGTDTQYF,TGTGCCAGCAGCTTACCAGAGGCTGGCACAGATACGCAGTATTTT
.,.,TRBV6-5,TRBJ2-1,CASSYGASEGNEQFF,TGTGCCAGCAGTTACGGCGCTAGCGAGGGCAATGAGCAGTTCTTC
.,.,TRBV10-3,TRBJ1-3,CAISDGTSPNTIYF,TGTGCCATCAGTGATGGGACAAGTCCAAACACCATATATTTT
.,.,TRBV5-4,TRBJ1-1,CASRTDYTEAFF,TGTGCCAGCAGGACAGATTACACTGAAGCTTTCTTT
.,TRBD1,TRBV30,TRBJ2-5,CAWNRGAVQETQYF,TGTGCCTGGAACAGGGGAGCCGTCCAAGAGACCCAGTACTTC
.,TRBD2,TRBV9,TRBJ2-5,CASSVGQRGGLETQYF,TGTGCCAGCAGCGTAGGTCAGCGGGGGGGCCTCGAGACCCAGTACTTC
few,.,TRBV28,TRBJ1-1,CASRPPLKPDTEAFF,TGTGCCAGCAGACCGCCTCTAAAACCGGACACTGAAGCTTTCTTT
.,TRBD2,TRBV15,TRBJ2-3,CATSTRTSGGTDTQYF,TGTGCCACCAGCACGAGGACTAGCGGAGGGACAGATACGCAGTATTTT
.,TRBD1,TRBV2,TRBJ1-4,CASRATGLGKLFF,TGTGCCAGCAGGGCGACAGGGTTAGGAAAACTGTTTTTT
once,TRBD1,TRBV10-3,TRBJ2-7,CATTNLIQGTNSRCYF,TGTGCCACCACTAACCTTATACAGGGGACGAACTCGAGGTGCTACTTC
.,.,TRBV28,TRBJ1-2,CASSLAQTNYGYTF,TGTGCCAGCAGTTTGGCCCAAACTAACTATGGCTACACCTTC
.,TRBD2,TRBV7-9,TRBJ2-3,CASSSGLGSTDTQYF,TGTGCCAGCAGCTCCGGACTAGGGAGCACAGATACGCAGTATTTT
.,TRBD1,TRBV4-2,TRBJ2-3,CASSQIQGASTDTQYF,TGTGCCAGCAGCCAAATTCAGGGGGCTAGCACAGATACGCAGTATTTT
.,.,TRBV6-6,TRBJ2-4,CASSYSRNIQYF,TGTGCCAGCAGTTACTCGAGGAACATTCAGTACTTC
.,.,TRBV5-5,TRBJ2-5,CASSLEAGIVTQYF,TGTGCCAGCAGCTTGGAGGCGGGAATCGTGACCCAGTACTTC
.,.,TRBV30,TRBJ1-5,CAWAPSVGQPQHF,TGTGCCTGGGCACCTAGTGTTGGGCAGCCCCAGCATTTT
.,TRBD1,TRBV5-6,TRBJ1-6,CASSWAGTGNSPLHF,TGTGCCAGCAGCTGGGCCGGGACAGGGAATTCACCCCTCCACTTT
.,TRBD2,TRBV5-1,TRBJ2-1,CASSSLSGAKNEQFF,TGCGCCAGCAGCTCACTGAGCGGGGCCAAGAATGAGCAGTTCTTC
few,.,TRBV19,TRBJ2-7,CASRSMLSAYEQYF,TGTGCCAGTAGATCTATGTTAAGTGCCTACGAGCAGTACTTC
few,.,TRBV20-1,TRBJ2-5,CSARAGETQYF,TGCAGTGCTCGAGCAGGGGAGACCCAGTACTTC
once,.,TRBV9,TRBJ2-5,CASSPPWGGETQYF,TGTGCCAGCAGCCCCCCCTGGGGCGGAGAGACCCAGTACTTC
.,.,TRBV2,TRBJ1-1,CASSAPGLNTEAFF,TGTGCCAGCAGTGCTCCAGGTCTGAACACTGAAGCTTTCTTT
.,.,TRBV11-2,TRBJ2-6,CASSFIAGANVLTF,TGTGCCAGCAGCTTTATAGCTGGGGCCAACGTCCTGACTTTC
.,.,TRBV12-3/TRBV12-4,TRBJ1-5,CASSLGRDQPQHF,TGTGCCAGCAGTTTAGGGAGGGATCAGCCCCAGCATTTT
once,.,TRBV5-5,TRBJ2-7,CASSRQLALTLSEQYF,TGTGCCAGCAGCCGACAACTAGCCCTGACCCTTAGCGAGCAGTACTTC